This is a list of T cell receptor beta chains from one sample in a study of cytomegalovirus exposure and HLA in healthy donors. Some clones are missing from TCRdb's copy, which holds only in-frame ones; the method was immunoSEQ multiplex PCR. This sample has over 130,000 clones, with more than 75% found just once. Material for sequencing was PBMCs. The receptor source for this set is a man in his fifties or sixties in good health and CMV-seronegative. The CDR3 runs from the conserved cysteine through the conserved F or W. D genes are given only for firm matches. Not all rows give a size; the values are once, few, many and, for expanded clones, a class.

>-|TRBJ2-1|few|TRBV5-1
CASSSSGNNEQFF
TGCGCCAGCAGCTCCTCAGGGAACAATGAGCAGTTCTTC
>TRBD2|TRBJ2-1|-|TRBV4-1
CASSRLAGGYNEQFF
TGCGCCAGCAGCCGTCTAGCGGGAGGTTACAATGAGCAGTTCTTC
>-|TRBJ1-1|-|TRBV28
CASSTFRGNTEAFF
TGTGCCAGCAGTACCTTCAGGGGTAACACTGAAGCTTTCTTT
>TRBD1|TRBJ2-1|-|TRBV29-1
CSVVGDRGRNEQFF
TGCAGCGTTGTTGGGGACAGGGGAAGAAATGAGCAGTTCTTC
>-|TRBJ2-7|few|TRBV5-6
CASSFLKRVPYEQYF
TGTGCCAGCAGCTTCCTTAAACGGGTCCCCTACGAGCAGTACTTC
>TRBD1|TRBJ2-7|-|TRBV7-9
CASSWSLTGGPYEQYF
TGTGCCAGCAGCTGGAGCTTGACAGGGGGCCCCTACGAGCAGTACTTC
>-|TRBJ1-5|few|TRBV6-1
CASSGSGRNQPQHF
TGTGCCAGCAGTGGATCAGGGAGGAATCAGCCCCAGCATTTT
>-|TRBJ1-5|once|TRBV12-5
CASGAAGNQPQHF
TGTGCTAGTGGAGCGGCCGGCAATCAGCCCCAGCATTTT
>TRBD1|TRBJ1-5|-|TRBV19
CASSFPTGVNQPQHF
TGTGCCAGTAGTTTCCCCACAGGGGTCAATCAGCCCCAGCATTTT
>-|TRBJ1-1|-|TRBV28
CASRTPDSGMNTEAFF
TGTGCCAGCAGAACCCCGGACAGCGGGATGAACACTGAAGCTTTCTTT
>-|TRBJ2-2|-|TRBV18
CASSPSGTGVNTGELFF
TGTGCCAGCTCACCATCGGGGACGGGGGTTAACACCGGGGAGCTGTTTTTT
>TRBD1|TRBJ2-1|once|TRBV29-1
CSVGGTATYYNEQFF
TGCAGCGTCGGTGGGACAGCCACGTACTACAATGAGCAGTTCTTC
>TRBD1|TRBJ1-1|once|TRBV7-9
CASSLAQTGVTEAFF
TGTGCCAGCAGCTTAGCGCAGACAGGGGTCACTGAAGCTTTCTTT
>TRBD2|TRBJ2-1|-|TRBV11-2
CASHYPLAGGPMDEQFF
TGTGCCAGCCACTACCCCCTAGCGGGAGGGCCTATGGATGAGCAGTTCTTC
>-|TRBJ1-1|-|TRBV5-1
CASSLGSGSPNTEAFF
TGCGCCAGCAGCTTAGGATCAGGGTCTCCGAACACTGAAGCTTTCTTT
>-|TRBJ1-4|few|TRBV10-1
CASRQDANEKLFF
TGCGCCAGCCGACAGGACGCTAATGAAAAACTGTTTTTT
>-|TRBJ1-2|-|TRBV29-1
CSVIGTPYGYTF
TGCAGCGTCATCGGGACACCTTATGGCTACACCTTC
>TRBD1|TRBJ2-2|-|TRBV27
CASREQGAQEELFF
TGTGCCAGCAGGGAACAGGGGGCGCAGGAGGAGCTGTTTTTT
>TRBD2|TRBJ2-7|once|TRBV9
CASSVGSASGEITYEQYF
TGTGCCAGCAGCGTAGGGTCGGCTAGCGGGGAAATAACCTACGAGCAGTACTTC
>-|TRBJ2-7|-|TRBV11-2
CASSYKTLTYEQYF
TGTGCCAGCAGCTATAAAACCCTAACCTACGAGCAGTACTTC
>TRBD2|TRBJ2-1|-|TRBV10-3
CAIRGGSSYNEQFF
TGTGCCATCAGAGGCGGGAGCTCCTACAATGAGCAGTTCTTC
>-|TRBJ1-1|-|TRBV5-1
CASRAVPGAPPEAFF
TGCGCCAGCAGAGCGGTCCCAGGAGCCCCGCCTGAAGCTTTCTTT
>TRBD1|TRBJ1-1|few|TRBV6-1
CASSSDRGDTEAFF
TGTGCCAGCAGTTCGGACAGGGGTGACACTGAAGCTTTCTTT
>TRBD1|TRBJ1-1|-|TRBV27
CASSRQGALSEAFF
TGTGCCAGCAGTCGACAGGGGGCGCTTTCTGAAGCTTTCTTT
>TRBD1|TRBJ2-7|-|TRBV27
CASSLQGAYEQYF
TGTGCCAGCAGTTTACAGGGGGCCTACGAGCAGTACTTC
>-|TRBJ1-5|-|TRBV5-1
CASSTQGLDQPQHF
TGCGCCAGCAGCACTCAGGGACTCGACCAGCCCCAGCATTTT
>TRBD1|TRBJ1-5|-|TRBV6-1
CASAGEGADQPQHF
TGTGCCAGCGCCGGTGAGGGGGCGGATCAGCCCCAGCATTTT
>TRBD1|TRBJ2-5|-|TRBV11-3
CASSMGDRGQETQYF
TGTGCCAGCAGCATGGGGGACAGGGGCCAAGAGACCCAGTACTTC
>TRBD2|TRBJ2-7|-|TRBV5-1
CASSSTSISYEQYF
TGCGCCAGCAGCTCGACTAGCATTTCCTACGAGCAGTACTTC
>TRBD1|TRBJ1-2|-|TRBV30
CAWSDRVGDYGYTF
TGTGCCTGGAGCGACAGGGTCGGGGACTATGGCTACACCTTC
>TRBD1|TRBJ1-4|few|TRBV25-1
CASSDPTGSNEKLFF
TGTGCCAGCAGTGACCCGACAGGGTCGAATGAAAAACTGTTTTTT
>-|TRBJ2-7|-|TRBV15
CATSRDIGAFEQYF
TGTGCCACCAGCAGAGATATTGGGGCCTTCGAGCAGTACTTC
>-|TRBJ1-1|-|TRBV27
CASSITGISTEAFF
TGTGCCAGCTCTATAACAGGGATAAGCACTGAAGCTTTCTTT
>-|TRBJ1-5|few|TRBV5-6
CASSLLGAVNQPQHF
TGTGCCAGCAGCTTGTTGGGGGCGGTTAATCAGCCCCAGCATTTT
>-|TRBJ2-3|-|TRBV5-1
CASSLGTQGITDTQYF
TGCGCCAGCAGCTTGGGTACACAGGGAATCACAGATACGCAGTATTTT
>TRBD1|TRBJ1-5|-|TRBV18
CASSPDRGRSNQPQHF
TGTGCCAGCTCACCGGACAGGGGGCGAAGCAATCAGCCCCAGCATTTT
>-|TRBJ2-3|-|TRBV5-1
CASSLGRDGTDTQYF
TGCGCCAGCAGCTTGGGGCGGGACGGCACAGATACGCAGTATTTT
>-|TRBJ1-2|-|TRBV7-9
CASSLVGRGLDGYTF
TGTGCCAGCAGCTTAGTTGGCAGGGGTCTTGATGGCTACACCTTC
>-|TRBJ2-7|-|TRBV7-8
CASSIAQRYEQYF
TGTGCCAGCAGCATAGCCCAGCGCTACGAGCAGTACTTC
>TRBD2|TRBJ2-5|-|TRBV5-4
CASSPGLAARETQYF
TGTGCCAGCAGCCCCGGACTAGCGGCCAGGGAGACCCAGTACTTC
>-|TRBJ2-2|-|TRBV7-6
CASTTSGVVGELFF
TGTGCCAGCACCACCTCAGGGGTCGTCGGGGAGCTGTTTTTT
>TRBD2|TRBJ2-7|-|TRBV12-5
CATLAGGSFVGEQYF
TGTGCTACACTAGCGGGGGGCTCCTTTGTTGGCGAGCAGTACTTC
>-|TRBJ1-1|-|TRBV7-9
CASSGGNTEAFF
TGTGCCAGCAGTGGAGGGAACACTGAAGCTTTCTTT
>-|TRBJ1-1|-|TRBV4-1
CASSQDLQGAFF
TGCGCCAGCAGCCAAGATCTACAGGGAGCTTTCTTT
>-|TRBJ2-1|-|TRBV30
CAWSVSWAEQFF
TGTGCCTGGAGTGTGTCATGGGCTGAGCAGTTCTTC
>-|TRBJ1-1|-|TRBV9
CASSARGMGNTEAFF
TGTGCCAGCAGCGCACGAGGGATGGGGAACACTGAAGCTTTCTTT
>TRBD1|TRBJ2-7|-|TRBV5-1
CASSLNGQGTYSYEQYF
TGCGCCAGCAGCCTTAATGGACAGGGGACTTACTCCTACGAGCAGTACTTC
>TRBD2|TRBJ2-5|-|TRBV2
CASSGLTSGRAQETQYF
TGTGCCAGCAGTGGGCTAACTAGCGGGAGGGCCCAAGAGACCCAGTACTTC
>TRBD2|TRBJ2-5|-|TRBV6-6
CASTRTSGGGETQYF
TGTGCCAGCACTAGGACTAGCGGGGGCGGAGAGACCCAGTACTTC
>TRBD1|TRBJ2-7|-|TRBV30
CAWSLPGTGFEQYF
TGTGCCTGGAGCCTTCCCGGGACAGGGTTCGAGCAGTACTTC
>TRBD1|TRBJ1-4|few|TRBV5-1
CASSSRQGDEKLFF
TGCGCCAGCAGCTCGAGACAGGGGGATGAAAAACTGTTTTTT
>-|TRBJ2-6|-|TRBV5-1
CASSLEQDSGANVLTF
TGCGCCAGCAGCTTGGAGCAGGACTCTGGGGCCAACGTCCTGACTTTC
>TRBD1|TRBJ2-5|-|TRBV11-3
CASSFTGTVQETQYF
TGTGCCAGCAGCTTCACCGGGACAGTCCAAGAGACCCAGTACTTC
>-|TRBJ1-1|few|TRBV28
CASSPGAGATNTEAFF
TGTGCCAGCAGTCCAGGGGCAGGGGCAACGAACACTGAAGCTTTCTTT
>-|TRBJ1-5|once|TRBV25-1
CASSELASSNQPQHF
TGTGCCAGCAGTGAATTGGCTTCGAGCAATCAGCCCCAGCATTTT
>TRBD2|TRBJ2-5|-|TRBV6-5
CASTRAASGGGTQYF
TGTGCCAGCACCCGGGCGGCTAGCGGGGGGGGGACCCAGTACTTC
>-|TRBJ1-1|-|TRBV29-1
CSVEQANTEAFF
TGCAGCGTCGAGCAGGCGAACACTGAAGCTTTCTTT
>-|TRBJ1-4|-|TRBV27
CASSLAGITNEKLFF
TGTGCCAGCAGTCTCGCAGGGATCACTAATGAAAAACTGTTTTTT
>TRBD1|TRBJ1-1|-|TRBV28
CASSLDRVTEAFF
TGTGCCAGCAGTTTAGACAGGGTCACTGAAGCTTTCTTT
>-|TRBJ1-5|-|TRBV4-1
CASSQTFRTASILNQPQHF
TGCGCCAGCAGCCAAACCTTCCGGACAGCCTCGATCCTCAATCAGCCCCAGCATTTT